A selection of T cell receptor beta chains follows, all from one sample in a study of cytomegalovirus exposure and HLA in healthy donors. Assay: immunoSEQ multiplex PCR; the TCRdb copy retains only in-frame clones and omits some. Of about 170,000 clones in the sample, around nine tenths were seen once. Material for sequencing was PBMCs. The origin of the receptors is a woman younger than 45 in good health and CMV-seronegative. Each CDR3 is given with its conserved first and last residue. D genes are given only for firm matches. Size is stated for part of the rows, as once, few or many counts, or as a class when the clone is expanded.

TRBV5-1	NA	13	TRBJ1-1	once	CASSLDKGGGYFF	TGCGCCAGCAGCTTGGATAAGGGCGGGGGATATTTCTTT
TRBV5-1	TRBD1	12	TRBJ1-2	NA	CASSTGVNGYTF	TGCGCCAGCAGCACAGGGGTTAATGGCTACACCTTC
TRBV18	NA	16	TRBJ2-5	NA	CASSPLPPGIGETQYF	TGTGCCAGCTCACCGCTACCCCCCGGGATAGGGGAGACCCAGTACTTC
TRBV6-6	TRBD1	14	TRBJ1-5	NA	CASGDRGGNQPQHF	TGTGCCAGTGGGGACAGGGGAGGGAATCAGCCCCAGCATTTT
TRBV12-5	NA	13	TRBJ2-7	NA	CASGRQEFYEQYF	TGTGCTAGTGGTCGACAGGAATTTTACGAGCAGTACTTC
TRBV4-1	TRBD1	16	TRBJ2-1	NA	CASSQDWTGGRNEQFF	TGCGCCAGCAGCCAAGATTGGACAGGGGGAAGAAATGAGCAGTTCTTC
TRBV5-1	TRBD1	15	TRBJ1-1	NA	CASSLGQGAGTEAFF	TGCGCCAGCAGCCTGGGACAGGGGGCGGGTACTGAAGCTTTCTTT
TRBV5-6	NA	14	TRBJ1-5	NA	CASSLKGVNQPQHF	TGTGCCAGCAGCCTAAAGGGGGTCAATCAGCCCCAGCATTTT
TRBV4-1	NA	14	TRBJ2-7	NA	CASSPVGQPYEQYF	TGCGCCAGCAGCCCCGTGGGGCAGCCCTACGAGCAGTACTTC
TRBV27	TRBD1	18	TRBJ1-1	NA	CASSFSAVGSGGSHEAFF	TGTGCCAGCAGTTTTTCGGCAGTTGGATCAGGGGGTAGCCATGAAGCTTTCTTT
TRBV19	TRBD2	15	TRBJ2-7	NA	CASSAGSGGAWEQYF	TGTGCCAGTAGTGCCGGAAGCGGGGGGGCCTGGGAGCAGTACTTC
TRBV15	TRBD1	16	TRBJ1-5	once	CATSRDSGGHNQPQHF	TGTGCCACCAGCAGAGATTCAGGGGGCCACAATCAGCCCCAGCATTTT
TRBV9	NA	13	TRBJ1-2	NA	CASSGQESYGYTF	TGTGCCAGCAGCGGACAGGAATCCTATGGCTACACCTTC
TRBV2	TRBD2	14	TRBJ2-7	NA	CASSSSGGDYEQYF	TGTGCCAGCAGTTCTAGCGGGGGGGATTACGAGCAGTACTTC
TRBV7-9	TRBD1	14	TRBJ1-2	NA	CASRGDRVPYGYTF	TGTGCCAGCAGAGGGGACAGGGTCCCTTATGGCTACACCTTC
TRBV4-2	NA	13	TRBJ2-1	NA	CASSQEGVGGQFF	TGTGCCAGCAGCCAAGAAGGGGTAGGGGGGCAGTTCTTC
TRBV29-1	TRBD2	15	TRBJ2-1	NA	CSVDGGGGAYNEQFF	TGCAGCGTCGACGGAGGCGGGGGAGCGTACAATGAGCAGTTCTTC
TRBV7-2	NA	16	TRBJ1-6	NA	CASSLEARRNNSPLHF	TGTGCCAGCAGCTTAGAAGCGAGGAGGAACAATTCACCCCTCCACTTT
TRBV5-1	NA	15	TRBJ2-7	few	CASSPTGESSYEQYF	TGCGCCAGCAGCCCGACAGGCGAAAGCTCCTACGAGCAGTACTTC
TRBV2	NA	14	TRBJ1-5	NA	CASSEVEGRQPQHF	TGTGCCAGCAGTGAAGTGGAGGGTCGTCAGCCCCAGCATTTT
TRBV4-1	NA	14	TRBJ1-2	NA	CASSHPPGAIGYTF	TGCGCCAGCAGCCACCCTCCGGGAGCCATTGGCTACACCTTC
TRBV27	NA	18	TRBJ2-3	NA	CASSLSFRRGPSTDTQYF	TGTGCCAGCAGTTTATCGTTCCGGCGGGGACCTAGCACAGATACGCAGTATTTT
TRBV19	TRBD1	15	TRBJ2-7	NA	CASSTGTALGYEQYF	TGTGCCAGTAGTACCGGGACAGCGTTGGGTTACGAGCAGTACTTC
TRBV5-6	TRBD2	15	TRBJ2-5	NA	CASSYGTGEGETQYF	TGTGCCAGCAGCTATGGCACCGGGGAGGGAGAGACCCAGTACTTC
TRBV10-3	NA	17	TRBJ1-3	NA	CAISESEGLVSGNTIYF	TGTGCCATCAGTGAGTCGGAGGGGCTTGTGTCTGGAAACACCATATATTTT
TRBV4-2	NA	16	TRBJ2-2	once	CASSQTSGTGPGELFF	TGTGCCAGCAGCCAAACTAGCGGGACAGGGCCCGGGGAGCTGTTTTTT
TRBV5-6	TRBD1	16	TRBJ2-3	NA	CASSLGAGGAADTQYF	TGTGCCAGCAGCTTGGGTGCAGGGGGCGCTGCAGATACGCAGTATTTT
TRBV7-9	TRBD2	16	TRBJ2-1	NA	CASAGTTGVTYNEQFF	TGTGCCAGCGCAGGGACTACCGGGGTAACCTACAATGAGCAGTTCTTC
TRBV7-2	TRBD2	17	TRBJ2-5	NA	CASRASGGPMYQETQYF	TGTGCCAGCAGGGCTAGCGGGGGGCCGATGTACCAAGAGACCCAGTACTTC
TRBV15	NA	16	TRBJ2-1	NA	CATLGSGESPDNEQFF	TGTGCCACCTTGGGGTCCGGGGAGTCTCCCGACAATGAGCAGTTCTTC
TRBV11-2	TRBD2	16	TRBJ2-5	NA	CASSLGLAGVRETQYF	TGTGCCAGCAGCCTCGGACTAGCGGGGGTCCGAGAGACCCAGTACTTC
TRBV9	NA	18	TRBJ1-2	NA	CASSVVRDPTCLPYGYTF	TGTGCCAGCAGCGTTGTCCGGGATCCTACTTGCTTGCCCTATGGCTACACCTTC
TRBV6-5	TRBD2	13	TRBJ2-7	NA	CASKRESAYEQYF	TGTGCCAGCAAGCGGGAGTCTGCCTACGAGCAGTACTTC
TRBV6-1	NA	17	TRBJ2-1	NA	CASSGHAGDPSYNEQFF	TGTGCCAGCAGTGGTCACGCAGGGGACCCCTCCTACAATGAGCAGTTCTTC
TRBV19	TRBD1	16	TRBJ1-3	NA	CASSATGTASGNTIYF	TGTGCCAGTAGTGCAACCGGGACAGCCTCTGGAAACACCATATATTTT
TRBV20-1	NA	10	TRBJ1-2	NA	CSARTIRYTF	TGCAGTGCTAGAACTATCCGCTACACCTTC
TRBV10-2	NA	13	TRBJ1-2	NA	CASSDGPTYGYTF	TGCGCCAGCAGTGACGGTCCAACCTATGGCTACACCTTC
TRBV5-5	NA	15	TRBJ1-2	few	CASSFGRSVNYGYTF	TGTGCCAGCAGCTTTGGGCGCAGTGTAAACTATGGCTACACCTTC
TRBV9	NA	14	TRBJ1-2	NA	CASSETPLNYGYTF	TGTGCCAGCAGCGAGACACCGCTGAACTATGGCTACACCTTC
TRBV29-1	NA	15	TRBJ1-2	NA	CSVESVGEGGSGYTF	TGCAGCGTTGAATCGGTGGGGGAAGGGGGTTCTGGCTACACCTTC
TRBV10-3	NA	13	TRBJ1-2	NA	CAISESGFYGYTF	TGTGCCATCAGTGAATCGGGATTCTATGGCTACACCTTC
TRBV5-3	NA	14	TRBJ2-5	once	CARSLEYREETQYF	TGTGCCAGAAGCTTGGAGTACAGAGAAGAGACCCAGTACTTC
TRBV19	NA	16	TRBJ1-6	NA	CASRSGFSDKNSPLHF	TGTGCCAGTAGATCGGGGTTTAGCGACAAGAATTCACCCCTCCACTTT
TRBV2	NA	11	TRBJ2-7	few	CASSAMYEQYF	TGTGCCAGCAGTGCAATGTACGAGCAGTACTTC
TRBV11-2	NA	14	TRBJ2-7	once	CASSFLGQGYEQYF	TGTGCCAGCAGCTTCCTCGGACAAGGCTACGAGCAGTACTTC
TRBV7-8	NA	18	TRBJ2-3	once	CASSSYRAGRTSTDTQYF	TGTGCCAGCAGCTCCTACCGAGCAGGCAGGACTAGCACAGATACGCAGTATTTT
TRBV6-5	NA	14	TRBJ1-5	few	CASLWSSGNQPQHF	TGTGCCAGCCTGTGGTCGAGCGGCAATCAGCCCCAGCATTTT
TRBV6-4	NA	15	TRBJ1-5	few	CASSVHRPVGQPQHF	TGTGCCAGCAGTGTTCACAGACCGGTTGGTCAGCCCCAGCATTTT
TRBV4-2	NA	18	TRBJ2-7	NA	CASSQDPLGFRGANEQYF	TGTGCCAGCAGCCAAGATCCTCTCGGTTTCCGGGGGGCCAACGAGCAGTACTTC